These 22 T cell receptor beta chains were sequenced from one sample in a study of blood T cell repertoires in COVID-19 (dated by TCRdb to 2018 to 2020). The library was built by means of the immunoSEQ multiplex PCR assay. The source is immuneACCESS, and TCRdb retained only in-frame sequences with V and J called. Part of the clones is not carried over; for the studies checked, unresolved V genes explain less than half of this, and the remainder is unexplained. The sample contains around 190,000 clones, around 83% of them found a single time. The ten most abundant clones make up around 5.2% of the sample. The source material was peripheral blood. The receptors come from a woman older than 75 with acute or convalescent COVID-19.

The J gene is TRBJ1-5, the V gene TRBV19; 8 bases agree with TRBD1. V gave up 4 bases and J gave up 2 bases; unmatched junction bases: 4. Germline V gene sequence: CDR1 LNHDA, CDR2 SQIVND (reference sequence). This CDR3 spans 15 amino acids. The CDR3 here is CASSTPTGGNQPQHF. The CDR3 DNA follows: TGTGCCAGTAGTACGCCGACAGGGGGCAATCAGCCCCAGCATTTT.

The V and J genes are TRBV7-9 and TRBJ2-3, with D perhaps matching TRBD1 (6 bases). Germline assignment: CDR1 SEHNR and CDR2 FQNEAQ (reference sequence). This CDR3 is 13 amino acids long. The ends were cut back, 2 bases at V and 6 bases at J, with 9 bases in the middle. CDR3 nucleotides: TGTGCCAGCAGCTTAAACAGGGCGGATACGCAGTATTTT. Its protein product is CASSLNRADTQYF. Looking up the rest from reference TRBV7-9 and TRBJ2-3 gives the full variable domain: DTGVSQNPRHKITKRGQNVTFRCDPISEHNRLYWYRQTLGQGPEFLTYFQNEAQLEKSRLLSDRFSAERPKGSFSTLEIQRTEQGDSAMYLCASSLNRADTQYFGPGTRLTVL.

V is TRBV19 and J is TRBJ2-5; 7 positions agree with TRBD2. Trimming at V came to 3 bases and at J to 5 bases, leaving 9 bases not matched to a gene. Germline CDR1 and CDR2: LNHDA and SQIVND (reference sequence). There are 15 residues in the CDR3. CDR3 residues: CASSISAGVWETQYF. The CDR3, as DNA: TGTGCCAGTAGTATCTCCGCGGGAGTGTGGGAGACCCAGTACTTC. Based on the CDR3 plus reference TRBV19 and TRBJ2-5, the full variable domain is DGGITQSPKYLFRKEGQNVTLSCEQNLNHDAMYWYRQDPGQGLRLIYYSQIVNDFQKGDIAEGYSVSREKKESFPLTVTSAQKNPTAFYLCASSISAGVWETQYFGPGTRLLVL.

The V call is TRBV7-2, the J call TRBJ1-5; weak D call: TRBD1 (6 bases). The CDR3 length is 15 residues. Trimming cost V 5 bases and J 4 bases, with 15 bases left between them. Germline V lookup: CDR1 SGHTA, CDR2 FQGNSA. CDR3 sequence reads: CASSLQGNVNQPQHF. CDR3 coding DNA: TGTGCCAGCAGCCTACAGGGAAACGTTAATCAGCCCCAGCATTTT.

Only one count was recorded for this clone. This rearrangement joins TRBV18 to TRBJ2-1; 14 bases align to TRBD2. CDR3 length: 18 amino acids. V lost 1 base and J lost 9; bases outside the gene matches: 11. Germline CDR1 reads KGHSH; CDR2 reads LQKENI. This chain's CDR3 is CASSPHPPTSGRAGEQFF. CDR3 coding DNA: TGTGCCAGCTCACCACATCCTCCGACTAGCGGGAGGGCCGGTGAGCAGTTCTTC.

V and J are TRBV6-6 and TRBJ2-7; 8 bases agree with TRBD1. J lost 4 bases, V lost 7 bases, and 6 bases had no gene match. CDR3 length equals 13 residues. Looked up from germline, CDR1 is MNHNY and CDR2 is SVGAGI (reference sequence). The CDR3 region is CASKRDRLYEQYF. The DNA of the CDR3 is TGTGCCAGCAAGAGGGACAGGTTATACGAGCAGTACTTC.

The chain recombines TRBV6-5 with TRBJ1-1, with D unresolved. The CDR3 is 12 residues long. Per the germline V gene, CDR1 is MNHEY and CDR2 is SVGAGI. V lost 5 bases and J lost 4, with 8 bases in between. CDR3 in DNA: TGTGCCAGCAGTCCCTACGGCACTGAAGCTTTCTTT. Its translation: CASSPYGTEAFF.

The chain combines TRBV7-2 with TRBJ1-1; D call uncertain. Germline lookup yields CDR1 SGHTA and CDR2 FQGNSA. The CDR3 covers 14 residues. Between the trimmed V and J ends, which lost 0 bases and 7 bases, there was a span of 12 bases. CDR3 DNA sequence: TGTGCCAGCAGCTTAGCAAGTCAGCGTTTTGAAGCTTTCTTT. Translated: CASSLASQRFEAFF.

This clone appeared a single time. The chain couples TRBV28 to TRBJ1-1; D is unclear. This CDR3 comprises 11 residues. Germline loops: CDR1 MDHEN, CDR2 SYDVKM. Trimming pared 3 bases from V and 5 bases from J, leaving 4 bases between. The CDR3 DNA reads TGTGCCAGCAGTTTCGGTACTGAAGCTTTCTTT. Encoded protein: CASSFGTEAFF.

The rearrangement links TRBV19 to TRBJ1-3; D ambiguous. V was cut by 6 bases and J by 0 bases, with 9 bases left in between. Germline CDR1 is LNHDA and CDR2 is SQIVND (reference sequence). CDR3 length equals 14 residues. DNA for the CDR3: TGTGCCAGTAGCGTTCCGGTCTCTGGAAACACCATATATTTT. It translates to CASSVPVSGNTIYF. Together with reference TRBV19 and TRBJ1-3, the CDR3 gives the full variable domain: DGGITQSPKYLFRKEGQNVTLSCEQNLNHDAMYWYRQDPGQGLRLIYYSQIVNDFQKGDIAEGYSVSREKKESFPLTVTSAQKNPTAFYLCASSVPVSGNTIYFGEGSWLTVV.

The chain couples TRBV5-6 to TRBJ1-1, with 7 nucleotides matching TRBD1. V lost 2 bases to trimming and J lost 5 bases; unmatched junction nucleotides: 12. The germline V gene encodes CDR1 SGHDT and CDR2 YYEEEE. The CDR3 loop spans 16 amino acids. CDR3 DNA: TGTGCCAGCAGCTTTGGGGGTACAACACAGGGGACTGAAGCTTTCTTT. It codes for CASSFGGTTQGTEAFF.

This chain joins TRBV6-5 and TRBJ1-5, with TRBD1 as a possible D gene (5 bases). There are 16 residues in the CDR3. Trimming pared 4 bases from V and 7 bases from J, leaving 20 bases between. Germline loops: CDR1 MNHEY, CDR2 SVGAGI. The CDR3 loop is CASSSGWGGLDQPQHF. The CDR3 bases are TGTGCCAGCAGTTCCGGTTGGGGGGGTCTAGACCAGCCCCAGCATTTT.

The V call is TRBV10-2, the J call TRBJ2-3, with 10 bases aligning to TRBD1. Germline lookup yields CDR1 WSHSY and CDR2 SAAADI. This CDR3 spans 18 amino acids. V shed 8 bases and J 4 bases; nucleotides not matched to a gene: 18. The CDR3 DNA follows: TGCGCCAGCCACAGTAATACCGGGACAGGGGCTTTTTCAGATACGCAGTATTTT. Its protein product is CASHSNTGTGAFSDTQYF.

This clone was counted only a few times. Other nucleotide sequences from this sample produce the same CDR3. The rearrangement links TRBV11-2 to TRBJ1-2; perhaps TRBD1 as D (5 bases). V gave up 3 bases and J gave up 4 bases, with 9 bases separating them. This CDR3 spans 13 amino acids. Per germline, CDR1 SGHAT and CDR2 FQNNGV. In DNA form, the CDR3 reads TGTGCCAGCAGCTTCGGGGGAATCTATGGCTACACCTTC. It codes for CASSFGGIYGYTF.

The chain joins TRBV6-6 to TRBJ1-1, with TRBD1 as a possible D gene (5 bases). V lost 2 bases and J lost 1, with 8 bases in between. The CDR3 totals 14 residues. CDR1 MNHNY and CDR2 SVGAGI come from the germline V gene (reference sequence). The CDR3 nucleotides read TGTGCCAGCAGTTACCCCGGACAGAACACTGAAGCTTTCTTT. This sequence encodes CASSYPGQNTEAFF.

This clone has just a few counts. This sequence joins TRBV5-1 and TRBJ2-7, with TRBD2 matching over 7 bases. The CDR3 is 15 amino acids. Germline CDR1 reads SGHRS; CDR2 reads YFSETQ. J was trimmed by 5 bases and V by 3 bases; bases with no gene match: 11. The CDR3 DNA is TGCGCCAGCAGCTCCGGGGGGTCGGGCCCACACGAGCAGTACTTC. Translating it yields CASSSGGSGPHEQYF.

The chain is built from TRBV30 and TRBJ2-7; the match to TRBD1 covers 7 bases. The germline gives CDR1 GTSNPN, CDR2 SVGIG (reference sequence). CDR3 size: 18 residues. Germline trimming cut 3 bases from V and 2 bases from J; bases unmatched to any gene: 19. CDR3 sequence (DNA): TGTGCCTGGAGGACAGGGAAGTTGCCAAACACCTTAGCCTACGAGCAGTACTTC. It is translated as CAWRTGKLPNTLAYEQYF.

This rearrangement joins TRBV28 to TRBJ2-1; perhaps TRBD1 as D (6 bases). Trimming stripped 3 bases from V and 6 bases from J, with 21 bases between. This CDR3 is built from 17 residues. CDR1 is MDHEN and CDR2 is SYDVKM in the germline V gene. The CDR3 loop is CASSFQQGPWSGNEQFF. The CDR3 DNA follows: TGTGCCAGCAGTTTTCAGCAGGGGCCCTGGTCGGGCAATGAGCAGTTCTTC. The full variable domain, completed using reference TRBV28 and TRBJ2-1, is DVKVTQSSRYLVKRTGEKVFLECVQDMDHENMFWYRQDPGLGLRLIYFSYDVKMKEKGDIPEGYSVSREKKERFSLILESASTNQTSMYLCASSFQQGPWSGNEQFFGPGTRLTVL.

This clone was found a few times. DNA for the CDR3: TGTGCCAGCAGGAACAGGGGATCTGACGAGCAGTACTTC. This translates into CASRNRGSDEQYF. The V gene is TRBV5-8, the J gene TRBJ2-7; TRBD1 matches 7 bases. The CDR3 extends over 13 amino acids. Germline loops: CDR1 SGHTS, CDR2 YDEGEE. The J segment lost 5 bases and the V segment lost 5 bases, leaving 7 bases of the junction unmatched.

The V and J genes are TRBV5-6 and TRBJ2-7; D uncertain. The CDR3 runs to 15 residues. In germline, CDR1 is SGHDT, CDR2 YYEEEE. The V end was cut by 1 base, the J end by 7 bases, with 18 bases between. CDR3 DNA sequence: TGTGCCAGCAGCTTGTATACCGTTCTAAGTAGTGAGCAGTACTTC. Its translation is CASSLYTVLSSEQYF.

The chain links TRBV6-1 to TRBJ1-2, with 12 nucleotides matching TRBD1. Looked up from germline, CDR1 is MNHNS and CDR2 is SASEGT. V was pared by 1 base and J by 4 bases, with 7 bases of the junction left unmatched. The CDR3 covers 17 residues. This chain's CDR3 is CASSEDGTGGWGYGYTF. In nucleotides, the CDR3 is TGTGCCAGCAGTGAAGACGGGACAGGGGGCTGGGGCTATGGCTACACCTTC.

A remark on this clone: The junction does not match germline at one end; this may be a read error. The chain carries TRBV15 and TRBJ2-7, with D tentatively TRBD2 (7 bases). Germline V gene data show CDR1 as LNHNV and CDR2 as YYDKDF (reference sequence). The CDR3 has 13 residues. As DNA, the CDR3 is TGTGCCACCAGCAGAGCCAGGGAGGGGACATATCACTTC. Residues: CATSRAREGTYHF.